This passage covers 9 T cell receptor beta chains from one sample sequenced in a study of control samples from healthy donors and cancer patients. Data came from immunoSEQ multiplex PCR; TCRdb stores just in-frame clones and leaves some out. Of some 120,000 clones in the sample, approximately 94% were seen once. Specimen: blood. The receptors shown here come from a man younger than 40 in good health.

The J gene is TRBJ1-2, the V gene TRBV7-8; TRBD1 agrees at 8 bases. V lost 5 bases, J lost 4 bases, and 9 bases stayed unmatched. CDR1 is SGHVS, CDR2 FQNEAQ, per germline. The CDR3 is made up of 15 amino acids. The CDR3 loop reads CASSPTRTGSYGYTF. CDR3 nucleotides: TGTGCCAGCAGCCCAACTAGGACAGGGAGCTATGGCTACACCTTC.

The chain joins TRBV4-3 to TRBJ2-2, with D hard to call. Germline CDR1 is LGHNA and CDR2 is YSLEER. V was trimmed by 4 bases and J by 0 bases, leaving 6 bases between them. This CDR3 contains 14 residues. In nucleotides, the CDR3 is TGCGCCAGCAGCCTAGGGCCGAACACCGGGGAGCTGTTTTTT. It specifies CASSLGPNTGELFF.

The V gene is TRBV5-1, the J gene TRBJ1-1, with 9 bases fitting TRBD1. There are 17 residues in the CDR3. V dropped 0 bases and J dropped 4; count of bases not matched to a gene: 10. CDR1 and CDR2 from the germline V gene are SGHRS and YFSETQ. CDR3 nucleotide sequence: TGCGCCAGCAGCTTGGTGGCTACAGGGGGCGCGAGCACTGAAGCTTTCTTT. Its translation is CASSLVATGGASTEAFF. Variable domain in full (rest from reference TRBV5-1 and TRBJ1-1): KAGVTQTPRYLIKTRGQQVTLSCSPISGHRSVSWYQQTPGQGLQFLFEYFSETQRNKGNFPGRFSGRQFSNSRSEMNVSTLELGDSALYLCASSLVATGGASTEAFFGQGTRLTVV.

The genes are TRBV5-8 and TRBJ1-5; 8 bases align to TRBD1. CDR1 and CDR2 (germline): SGHTS, YDEGEE. This CDR3 has 14 residues. V was clipped by 3 bases and J by 1 base; unmatched bases: 0. In nucleotides, the CDR3 is TGTGCCAGCAGCTGGACAGGGAGCAATCAGCCCCAGCATTTT. Protein sequence: CASSWTGSNQPQHF.

The CDR3 coding sequence is TGTGCCAGCAGCGTAGGCGAGAACACCGGGGAGCTGTTTTTT. Translating gives CASSVGENTGELFF. This chain links TRBV9 with TRBJ2-2, with no clear D. V was pared by 0 bases and J by 1 base, with 4 bases between. CDR1 and CDR2 (germline): SGDLS, YYNGEE. This CDR3 contains 14 residues.

This clone was seen once. This sequence joins TRBV28 and TRBJ1-2; the D gene is possibly TRBD1 (5 bases). Germline V gene lookup returns CDR1 MDHEN and CDR2 SYDVKM. This CDR3 has 13 amino acids. This chain's CDR3 is CGVYSARDYGYTF. Written as DNA, the CDR3 is TGTGGGGTCTACAGCGCCAGGGACTATGGCTACACCTTC.

The CDR3 sequence: CASSTRGNSPLHF. As DNA, the CDR3 is TGTGCCAGCAGCACCCGGGGGAATTCACCCCTCCACTTT. The genes are TRBV9 and TRBJ1-6; weak D call: TRBD1 (5 bases). The CDR3 spans 13 residues. Trimming removed 4 bases at V and 7 bases at J, with 9 bases between. The germline CDR1 and CDR2 sequences are SGDLS and YYNGEE.

This chain links TRBV29-1 with TRBJ2-7; the D gene is possibly TRBD1 (5 bases). In germline, CDR1 is SQVTM, CDR2 ANQGSEA. The CDR3 contains 12 residues. Trimming removed 4 bases at V and 1 base at J, with 8 bases between. In DNA, the CDR3 is TGCAGCGTTGGGCAGGGTTCCTACGAGCAGTACTTC. This sequence encodes CSVGQGSYEQYF.

The genes are TRBV5-1 and TRBJ2-6; 7 bases are a match to TRBD1. The CDR3 has 18 amino acids. Germline V gives CDR1 SGHRS, CDR2 YFSETQ. With V trimmed by 4 bases and J by 2 bases, 12 bases remained unmatched. CDR3 coding DNA: TGCGCCAGCAGCGGCGCACAGACAGGGTCCCCTGGGGCCAACGTCCTGACTTTC. Translation: CASSGAQTGSPGANVLTF. The full variable domain, in which reference TRBV5-1 and TRBJ2-6 provide the parts outside the CDR3, is KAGVTQTPRYLIKTRGQQVTLSCSPISGHRSVSWYQQTPGQGLQFLFEYFSETQRNKGNFPGRFSGRQFSNSRSEMNVSTLELGDSALYLCASSGAQTGSPGANVLTFGAGSRLTVL.